This T cell receptor beta chain comes out of a study of tumor and adjacent non-tumor tissue in lung cancer. Study information: There were around 11 adenocarcinoma, a couple of squamous cell carcinoma and 1 small cell lung cancer cases. Study conclusions and caveats: Higher tumor TCR diversity was associated with shorter survival. Top 100 clones took a larger repertoire share in normal lung. Tumor tissue had significantly higher TCR diversity than normal lung.

About this clonotype: Antigen unknown. Its ends do not fully match the called genes, so a read error is possible.

The CDR3 contains 15 residues. CDR1 and CDR2 (germline): MNHEY, SVGAGI. TCRbeta libraries were built with three rounds of nested PCR, modified from ARM-PCR. TCRdb reprocessed the multiplex PCR reads with MiXCR, giving one entry per CDR3 protein. Of over 100,000 distinct CDR3 sequences in the sample, roughly 80% are singletons; the top ten hold 37%. No cell sorting was done before RNA was extracted from the tissue. The receptor was derived from a woman aged 60 to 75 with non-small cell lung cancer. The V gene is TRBV6-5, the J gene TRBJ2-7; D remains ambiguous. The specimen was lung tumor tissue. The CDR3 is CASSYFSSAQYEQYF. The CDR3 coding sequence is TGTGCCAGCAGCTACTTTTCAAGTGCGCAGTACGAGCAGTACTTC.